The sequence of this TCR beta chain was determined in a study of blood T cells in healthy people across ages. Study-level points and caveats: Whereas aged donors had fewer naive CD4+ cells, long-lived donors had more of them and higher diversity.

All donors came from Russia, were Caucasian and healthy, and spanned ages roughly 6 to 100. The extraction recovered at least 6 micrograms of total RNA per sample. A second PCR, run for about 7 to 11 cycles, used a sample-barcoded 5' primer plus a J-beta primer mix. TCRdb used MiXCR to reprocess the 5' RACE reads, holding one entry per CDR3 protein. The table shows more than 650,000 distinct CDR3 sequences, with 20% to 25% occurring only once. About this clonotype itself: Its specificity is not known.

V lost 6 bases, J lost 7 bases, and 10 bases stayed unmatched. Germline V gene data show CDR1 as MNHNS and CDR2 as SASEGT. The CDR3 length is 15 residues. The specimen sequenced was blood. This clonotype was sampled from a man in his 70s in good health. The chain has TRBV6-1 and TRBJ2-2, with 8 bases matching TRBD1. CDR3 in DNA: TGTGCCAGCAGCTCCGACAGGGGAGAAGACGGGGAGCTGTTTTTT. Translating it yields CASSSDRGEDGELFF.